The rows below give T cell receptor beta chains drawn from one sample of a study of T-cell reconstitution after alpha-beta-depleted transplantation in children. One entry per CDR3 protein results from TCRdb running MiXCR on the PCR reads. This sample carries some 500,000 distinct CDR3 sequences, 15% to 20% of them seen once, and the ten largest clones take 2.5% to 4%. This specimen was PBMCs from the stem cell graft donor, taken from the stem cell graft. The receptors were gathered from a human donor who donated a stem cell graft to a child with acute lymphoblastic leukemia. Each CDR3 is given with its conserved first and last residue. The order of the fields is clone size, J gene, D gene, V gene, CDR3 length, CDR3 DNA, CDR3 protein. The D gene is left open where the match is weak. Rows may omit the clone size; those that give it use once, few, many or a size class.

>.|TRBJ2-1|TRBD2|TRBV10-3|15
TGTGCCATATCCTTTGCGGGAGGGCCCGACAATGAGCAGTTCTTC
CAISFAGGPDNEQFF
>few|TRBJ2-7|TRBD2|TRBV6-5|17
TGTGCCAGCAGTTACTTTACTAGCGGGATGAAGGGCTACGAGCAGTACTTC
CASSYFTSGMKGYEQYF
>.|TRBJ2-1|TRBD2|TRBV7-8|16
TGTGCCAGCAGCTTAGGGTGGGGACTAGCGGGAGATGAGCAGTTCTTC
CASSLGWGLAGDEQFF
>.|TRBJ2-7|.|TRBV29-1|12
TGCAGCGTTGGGACAGAAACCTACGAGCAGTACTTC
CSVGTETYEQYF
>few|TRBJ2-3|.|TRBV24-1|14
TGTGCCACCTCTCCCCATACTAGCACAGATACGCAGTATTTT
CATSPHTSTDTQYF
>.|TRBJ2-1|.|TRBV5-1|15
TGCGCCAGCAGCTTGGATCTACTAGCCATCACTGAGCAGTTCTTC
CASSLDLLAITEQFF
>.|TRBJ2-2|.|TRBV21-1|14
TGTGCCAGCAGCAATGGGGGGAACACCGGGGAGCTGTTTTTT
CASSNGGNTGELFF
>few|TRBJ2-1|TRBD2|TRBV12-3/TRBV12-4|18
TGTGCCACCAACCCCTCGGGACTAGCGCTATCTGGCTACAATGAGCAGTTCTTC
CATNPSGLALSGYNEQFF
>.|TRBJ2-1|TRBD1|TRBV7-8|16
TGTGCCAGCAGCTGGAGACAGGGGGGATCCTACAATGAGCAGTTCTTC
CASSWRQGGSYNEQFF
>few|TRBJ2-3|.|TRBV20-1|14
TGCAGTGCTAGGGATGATCCCTTAACAGATACGCAGTATTTT
CSARDDPLTDTQYF
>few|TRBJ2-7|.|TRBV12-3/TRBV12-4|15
TGTGCCAGCCGTCGCGGCGGCGGTGACTTCTACGAGCAGTACTTC
CASRRGGGDFYEQYF
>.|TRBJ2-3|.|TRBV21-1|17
TGTGCCAGCAGCAAAGGGATCGAGCGGCAATCCACAGATACGCAGTATTTT
CASSKGIERQSTDTQYF
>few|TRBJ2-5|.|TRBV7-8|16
TGTGCCAGCAGCATCCTGGCAGGGGCGAACCAAGAGACCCAGTACTTC
CASSILAGANQETQYF
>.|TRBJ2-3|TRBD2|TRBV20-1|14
TGCAGTGCAAAGACTAGCGGATACCCAGATACGCAGTATTTT
CSAKTSGYPDTQYF
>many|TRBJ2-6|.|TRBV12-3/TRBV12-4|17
TGTGCCAGCAGCCCCGGGCTAGGAAGCTCTGGGGCCAACGTCCTGACTTTC
CASSPGLGSSGANVLTF
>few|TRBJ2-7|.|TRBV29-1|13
TGCAGCGTTGAAGACGCTGACAGCTACGAGCAGTACTTC
CSVEDADSYEQYF
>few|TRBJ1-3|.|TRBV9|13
TGTGCCAGCAGCGTAGTCGGGCGAAACACCATATATTTT
CASSVVGRNTIYF
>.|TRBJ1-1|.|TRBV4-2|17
TGTGCCAGCAGCCCGCGCGGGGCCCCGGTGAGGGACACTGAAGCTTTCTTT
CASSPRGAPVRDTEAFF
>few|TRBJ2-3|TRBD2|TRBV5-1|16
TGCGCCAGCAGCTTAAAGGCTAGCGGGAGCACAGATACGCAGTATTTT
CASSLKASGSTDTQYF
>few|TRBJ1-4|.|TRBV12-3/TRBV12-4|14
TGTGCCAGCAGTCCTTCCAGGGCCGATGAAAAACTGTTTTTT
CASSPSRADEKLFF
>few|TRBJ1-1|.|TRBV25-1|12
TGTGCCAGCAGTGACTCCGACAGAGAAGCTTTCTTT
CASSDSDREAFF
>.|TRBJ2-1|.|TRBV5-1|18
TGCGCCAGCAGGACAGACGGGGGGCCTAGCGGACCCTACAATGAGCAGTTCTTC
CASRTDGGPSGPYNEQFF
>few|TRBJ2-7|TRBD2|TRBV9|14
TGTGCCAGCAGCGGGACTAGCGGGAGAAGCGAGCAGTACTTC
CASSGTSGRSEQYF
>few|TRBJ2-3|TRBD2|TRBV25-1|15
TGTGCCAGCACCTTAGCGGGAGTCGGCACAGATACGCAGTATTTT
CASTLAGVGTDTQYF
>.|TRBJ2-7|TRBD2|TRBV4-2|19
TGTGCCAGCAGCCAAGTAGATTGGAGCGGGAGAACGAGCTCCTACGAGCAGTACTTC
CASSQVDWSGRTSSYEQYF
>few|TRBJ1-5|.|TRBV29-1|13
TGCAGCGTTGCAAGCGAGCCGTCTCGGCCCCAGCATTTT
CSVASEPSRPQHF
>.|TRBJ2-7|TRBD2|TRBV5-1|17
TGCGCCAGCAGCCGCGGGACTAGCGGGAGAGGGCCCTACGAGCAGTACTTC
CASSRGTSGRGPYEQYF
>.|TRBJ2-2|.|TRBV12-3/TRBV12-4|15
TGTGCCAGCAGTTTGGACGGAATTTCCACCGGGGAGCTGTTTTTT
CASSLDGISTGELFF
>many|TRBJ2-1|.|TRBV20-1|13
TGCAGTGGAGGTGGGAGGTGGAGGAATGAGCAGTTCTTC
CSGGGRWRNEQFF
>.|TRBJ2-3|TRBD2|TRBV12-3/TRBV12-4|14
TGTGCCAGCAGTCTTCGACTAGCGGGAGTTACGCAGTATTTT
CASSLRLAGVTQYF
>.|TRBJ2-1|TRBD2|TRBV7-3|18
TGTGCCAGCAGCTTAGGGGTCTTGGGGACTAGCGGAAACAATGAGCAGTTCTTC
CASSLGVLGTSGNNEQFF
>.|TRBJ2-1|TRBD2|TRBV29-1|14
TGCAGCGTTGACGGCGGGAGGGCCCGGAATGAGCAGTTCTTC
CSVDGGRARNEQFF
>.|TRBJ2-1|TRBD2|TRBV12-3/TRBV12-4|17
TGTGCCAGCAGTTTCAGACTAGCGGGAAGCTCCTACAATGAGCAGTTCTTC
CASSFRLAGSSYNEQFF
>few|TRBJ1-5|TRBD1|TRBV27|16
TGTGCCAGCAGTTCCACGGGAGGGGGCCTCAATCAGCCCCAGCATTTT
CASSSTGGGLNQPQHF
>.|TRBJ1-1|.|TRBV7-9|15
TGTGCCAGCAGCTTAGGGGTGACAGGGAACACTGAAGCTTTCTTT
CASSLGVTGNTEAFF
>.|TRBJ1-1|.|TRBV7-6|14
TGTGCCAGCAGCTTAGAAGGGTACAACACTGAAGCTTTCTTT
CASSLEGYNTEAFF
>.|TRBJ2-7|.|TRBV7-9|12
TGTGCCAGCAGCTCCAGCTTGAACGAGCAGTACTTC
CASSSSLNEQYF
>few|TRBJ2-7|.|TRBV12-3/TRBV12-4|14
TGTGCCAGCACAGGGGGCGGGAGTCTAAACGAGCAGTACTTC
CASTGGGSLNEQYF
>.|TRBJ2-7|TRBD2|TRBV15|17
TGTGCCACCAGCAGAGATTATGGGACTAGCGGGTCCTACGAGCAGTACTTC
CATSRDYGTSGSYEQYF
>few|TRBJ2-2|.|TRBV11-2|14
TGTGCCAGCAGCTTAAGCGGTAGCACCGGGGAGCTGTTTTTT
CASSLSGSTGELFF
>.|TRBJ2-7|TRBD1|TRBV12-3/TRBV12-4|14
TGTGCCAGCAGCGGACAGGGCCCCCAGGGCGAGCAGTACTTC
CASSGQGPQGEQYF
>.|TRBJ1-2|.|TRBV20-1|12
TGCAGTGCCCGACAGCCTAACTATGGCTACACCTTC
CSARQPNYGYTF
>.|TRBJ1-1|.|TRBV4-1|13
TGCGCCAGCAGCCGCCAGGGTGATCGAGAAGCTTTCTTT
CASSRQGDREAFF
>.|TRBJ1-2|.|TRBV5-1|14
TGCGCCAGCAGAGGGACACCTTCTAGCTATGGCTACACCTTC
CASRGTPSSYGYTF
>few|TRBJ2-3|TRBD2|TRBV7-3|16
TGTGCCAGCAGCGAAACTAGCGGAAGGAGCACAGATACGCAGTATTTT
CASSETSGRSTDTQYF
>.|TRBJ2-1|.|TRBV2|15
TGTGCCAGCAGGGTACAGGGCCTCCCTTACAATGAGCAGTTCTTC
CASRVQGLPYNEQFF
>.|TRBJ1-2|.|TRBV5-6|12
TGTGCCAGCAGCTCTGAGGGTGCCGGCTACACCTTC
CASSSEGAGYTF
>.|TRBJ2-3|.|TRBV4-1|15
TGCGCCAGCAGCCTTGAGCCGCGTGACACAGATACGCAGTATTTT
CASSLEPRDTDTQYF
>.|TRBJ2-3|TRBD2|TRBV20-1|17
TGCAGTGCTAGAGACCTAGCGGGAGGGCGAAGAAGGGATACGCAGTATTTT
CSARDLAGGRRRDTQYF
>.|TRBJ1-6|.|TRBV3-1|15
TGTGCCAGCAGCCGGTACGGCCCAGAGGGGTCACCCCTCCACTTT
CASSRYGPEGSPLHF
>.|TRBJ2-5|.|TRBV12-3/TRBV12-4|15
TGTGCCAGCAGTTTCGAGGGTCTCGTAGGAGAGACCCAGTACTTC
CASSFEGLVGETQYF
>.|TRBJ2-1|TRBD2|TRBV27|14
TGTGCCAGCAGACCGGGACTAGCGCTCAATGAGCAGTTCTTC
CASRPGLALNEQFF
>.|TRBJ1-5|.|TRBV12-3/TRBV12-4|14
TGTGCCAGCAGTTTAGGTCAGGGGCGCGGCCCCCAGCATTTT
CASSLGQGRGPQHF
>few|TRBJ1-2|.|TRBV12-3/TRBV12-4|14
TGTGCCAGCAGCCGAGAAGGGGTTGGCTATGGCTACACCTTC
CASSREGVGYGYTF
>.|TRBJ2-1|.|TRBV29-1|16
TGCAGCGTTGAAGATCGTCGGCAGAGCTCCTACAATGAGCAGTTCTTC
CSVEDRRQSSYNEQFF